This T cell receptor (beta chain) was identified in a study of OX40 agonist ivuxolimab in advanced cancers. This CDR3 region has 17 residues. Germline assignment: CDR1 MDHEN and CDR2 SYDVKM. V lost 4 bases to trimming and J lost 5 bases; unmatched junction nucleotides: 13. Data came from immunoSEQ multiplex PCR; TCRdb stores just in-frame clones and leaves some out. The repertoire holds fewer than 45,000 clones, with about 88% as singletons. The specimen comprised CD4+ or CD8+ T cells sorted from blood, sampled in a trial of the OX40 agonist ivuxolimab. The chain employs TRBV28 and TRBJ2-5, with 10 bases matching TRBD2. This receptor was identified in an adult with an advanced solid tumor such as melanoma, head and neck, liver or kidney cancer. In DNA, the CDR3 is TGTGCCAGCAGTTCTTTAGCGGGAGGCACCAGCAGGGAGACCCAGTACTTC. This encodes CASSSLAGGTSRETQYF.